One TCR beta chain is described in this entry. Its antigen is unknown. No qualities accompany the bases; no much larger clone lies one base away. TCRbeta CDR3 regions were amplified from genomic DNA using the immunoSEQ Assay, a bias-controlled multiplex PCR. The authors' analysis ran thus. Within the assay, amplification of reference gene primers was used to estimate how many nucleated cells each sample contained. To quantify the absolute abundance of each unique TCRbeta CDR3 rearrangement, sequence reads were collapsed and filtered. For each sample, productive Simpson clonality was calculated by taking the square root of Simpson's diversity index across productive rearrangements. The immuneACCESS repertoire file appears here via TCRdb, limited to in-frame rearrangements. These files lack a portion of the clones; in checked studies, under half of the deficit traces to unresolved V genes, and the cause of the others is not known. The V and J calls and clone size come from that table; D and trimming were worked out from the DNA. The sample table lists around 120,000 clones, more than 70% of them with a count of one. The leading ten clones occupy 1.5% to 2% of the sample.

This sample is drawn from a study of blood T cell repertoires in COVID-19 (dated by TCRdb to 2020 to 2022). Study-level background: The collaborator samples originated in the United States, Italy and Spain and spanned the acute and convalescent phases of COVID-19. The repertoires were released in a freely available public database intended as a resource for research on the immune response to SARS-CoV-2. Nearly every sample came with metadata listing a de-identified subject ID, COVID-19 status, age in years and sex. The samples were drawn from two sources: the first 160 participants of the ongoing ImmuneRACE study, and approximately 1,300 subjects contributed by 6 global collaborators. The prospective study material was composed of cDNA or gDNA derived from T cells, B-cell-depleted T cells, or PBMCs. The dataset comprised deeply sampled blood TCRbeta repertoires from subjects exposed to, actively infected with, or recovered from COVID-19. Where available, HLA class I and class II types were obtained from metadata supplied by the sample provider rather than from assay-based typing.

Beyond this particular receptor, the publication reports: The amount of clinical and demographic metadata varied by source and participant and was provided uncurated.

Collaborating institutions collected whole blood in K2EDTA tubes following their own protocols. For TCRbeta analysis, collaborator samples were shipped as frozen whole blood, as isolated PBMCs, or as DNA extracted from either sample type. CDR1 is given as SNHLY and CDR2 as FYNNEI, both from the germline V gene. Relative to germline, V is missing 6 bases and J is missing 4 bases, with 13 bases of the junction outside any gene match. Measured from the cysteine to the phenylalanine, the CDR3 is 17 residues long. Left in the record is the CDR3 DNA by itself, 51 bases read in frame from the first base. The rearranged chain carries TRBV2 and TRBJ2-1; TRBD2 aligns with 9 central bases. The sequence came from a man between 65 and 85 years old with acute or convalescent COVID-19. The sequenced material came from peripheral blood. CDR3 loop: CASSLRIPSGAYNEQFF. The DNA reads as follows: TGTGCCAGCAGCCTCAGAATACCTAGCGGGGCATACAATGAGCAGTTCTTC.